These 27 T cell receptor gamma chains share one sample of origin, sequenced in a study of gamma delta lymphoproliferative disorders and STAT genes. PBMCs from patients and controls supplied the genomic DNA for sequencing. TCRdb re-processed the multiplex PCR reads via CATT. The table has thousands of gamma-chain clones, around 7% seen once; the top ten hold roughly 32%. What was sequenced was blood. Receptors were obtained from a human donor in good health.

Relative to its sample, this clone is medium-sized. The V gene is TRGV4, the J gene TRGJP1. Matching the DNA to germline supplied the J gene, which TCRdb does not give. There are 14 residues in the CDR3. Looked up from germline, CDR1 is EGSTGY and CDR2 is YDSYTSSV. Trimming cost V 3 bases and J 2 bases; bases outside gene matches: 3. The CDR3 DNA reads as TGTGCCACCTGGGATAGGACCACTGGTTGGTTCAAGATATTT. Its translation is CATWDRTTGWFKIF.

J is TRGJ1 or TRGJ2 and V is TRGV8. In the absence of a J gene in TCRdb, the DNA was matched to germline to assign it here. The germline CDR1 and CDR2 sequences are VENAVY and YDSYNSRV. Trimming cost V 5 bases and J 4 bases; bases outside gene matches: 11. The CDR3 has 14 residues. CDR3 bases: TGTGCCACCTGGGGTTCCCGCTCCTATTATAAGAAACTCTTT. It yields the protein CATWGSRSYYKKLF.

By its share, this clone is medium-sized (0.01 to 0.1%). The V and J genes are TRGV4 and TRGJ1 or TRGJ2. TCRdb does not report a J gene; here it was assigned by matching the DNA to germline references. This CDR3 has 12 amino acids. J gave up 5 bases and V 5 bases, and 6 bases lay outside the gene matches. Germline lookup yields CDR1 EGSTGY and CDR2 YDSYTSSV. The CDR3 region is CATWATDYKKLF. In DNA, the CDR3 is TGTGCCACCTGGGCTACTGATTATAAGAAACTCTTT.

This clone is labeled medium-sized (0.01 to 0.1%). The chain combines TRGV9 with TRGJ1 or TRGJ2. TCRdb does not report a J gene; here it was assigned by matching the DNA to germline references. This CDR3 comprises 13 residues. Germline lookup yields CDR1 GITISATS and CDR2 ISYDGTV (reference sequence). Trimming cost V 3 bases and J 11 bases; bases outside gene matches: 13. CDR3 in amino acids: CALWEPVSFEKLF. In DNA form, the CDR3 reads TGTGCCTTGTGGGAGCCCGTGAGTTTCGAGAAACTCTTT.

This clone was picked up a small number of times. V gene TRGV8 combines with J gene TRGJ1 or TRGJ2. Because TCRdb records no J gene, it was assigned here through a match of the DNA to germline. Germline V lookup: CDR1 VENAVY, CDR2 YDSYNSRV. Trimming cost V 12 bases and J 0 bases; bases outside gene matches: 8. This CDR3 region has 12 residues. DNA for the CDR3: TGTGCCCACCCGGGGAATTATTATAAGAAACTCTTT. Protein product: CAHPGNYYKKLF.

This clone rates as medium-sized (0.01 to 0.1%). The CDR3 DNA sequence: TGTGCCACCTGGGACAGCCCAACGAATTATAAGAAACTCTTT. Its translation: CATWDSPTNYKKLF. The chain employs TRGV3 and TRGJ1 or TRGJ2. The J gene is absent in TCRdb and was assigned here via DNA matching to germline. The CDR3 spans 14 residues. Looked up from germline, CDR1 is VTNTFY and CDR2 is YDVSTARD (reference sequence). Unmatched junction bases numbered 8, after V lost 1 base and J lost 5 bases.

This clone is judged medium-sized. J is TRGJ1 or TRGJ2 and V is TRGV4. Here the J gene was assigned by germline matching of the DNA, as TCRdb has none. The CDR3 totals 14 residues. Germline-derived CDR1 and CDR2 are EGSTGY and YDSYTSSV. With 2 bases clipped from V and 2 bases from J, the junction kept 6 bases outside the gene matches. The CDR3 region is CATWDVVDYYKKLF. In nucleotides, the CDR3 is TGTGCCACCTGGGATGTCGTTGATTATTATAAGAAACTCTTT.

By share of the sample, this clone is medium-sized. The chain recombines TRGV2 with TRGJ1 or TRGJ2. No J segment appears in TCRdb, so it was assigned here by matching the sequence to germline. Germline CDR1 reads EGSNGY; CDR2 reads YDSYNSKV. This CDR3 is built from 14 residues. J lost 5 bases, V lost 0 bases, and 7 bases had no gene match. CDR3 sequence (DNA): TGTGCCACCTGGGACGGGCCAAGGGATTATAAGAAACTCTTT. Translation gives CATWDGPRDYKKLF.

By frequency in the sample, this clone is medium-sized. The chain uses TRGV2 and TRGJP2. In the absence of a J gene in TCRdb, the DNA was matched to germline to assign it here. Germline loops: CDR1 EGSNGY, CDR2 YDSYNSKV. The CDR3 loop spans 12 amino acids. Trimming at V came to 9 bases and at J to 8 bases, leaving 9 bases not matched to a gene. CDR3 residues: CATPHGDWIKTF. CDR3 sequence (DNA): TGTGCCACCCCCCACGGGGATTGGATCAAGACGTTT.

This clone was observed a handful of times. The chain carries TRGV3 and TRGJP2. Here the J gene was assigned by germline matching of the DNA, as TCRdb has none. The germline V gene has CDR1 VTNTFY and CDR2 YDVSTARD (reference sequence). The CDR3 sequence is 14 residues long. Trimming removed 12 bases from V and 0 bases from J; junction bases left unmatched: 10. CDR3 nucleotides: TGTGCCGCCCTCTTATATAGTAGTGATTGGATCAAGACGTTT. This codes for CAALLYSSDWIKTF.

This clone was recorded a few times. This chain connects TRGV5 to TRGJ1 or TRGJ2. In the absence of a J gene in TCRdb, the DNA was matched to germline to assign it here. The trim removed 0 bases at V and 3 bases at J, leaving 8 bases unmatched. Germline lookup yields CDR1 VINAFY and CDR2 YDVSNSKD. The CDR3 has 15 residues. The CDR3 region is CATWDRRLSYYKKLF. CDR3 nucleotide sequence: TGTGCCACCTGGGACAGGCGATTAAGTTATTATAAGAAACTCTTT.

Note on this clone: The limits of the CDR3 on the DNA are not certain, so only TCRdb's listed CDR3 is given. The V gene is TRGV11; the J gene was not called. TRGV11 is known as an ORF, though its function is uncertain. The CDR3 numbers 18 amino acids, ends counted. CDR3 region: CTTVPAGLGGGDYYKKLF.

Sample share makes this clone medium-sized. J is TRGJP2 and V is TRGV4. The J gene, not given by TCRdb, was assigned here from a germline match of the nucleotide sequence. The junction had 4 bases not matched to a gene; V was cut back by 2 bases and J by 1 base. The CDR3 has 15 amino acids. CDR1 and CDR2 (germline): EGSTGY, YDSYTSSV. DNA for the CDR3: TGTGCCACCTGGGATGTTGCTAGTAGTGATTGGATCAAGACGTTT. It specifies CATWDVASSDWIKTF.

In its sample, this clone was seen many times. A far larger clone is a single base away, which makes a read error likely. It is unclear where the CDR3 begins or ends on the DNA, so no DNA is shown, and the CDR3 is as TCRdb lists it. Called V gene: TRGV11; the J gene was not called. TRGV11 is placed among ORFs of uncertain function. The CDR3 adds up to 17 amino acids, both ends counted. The CDR3 is CTTVPVRSSQGGFKKLF.

This clone is categorized as medium-sized. This chain uses TRGV3 with TRGJ1 or TRGJ2. The J gene, left out of TCRdb, was set here by checking the DNA against germline. CDR1 and CDR2 from the germline V gene are VTNTFY and YDVSTARD (reference sequence). The CDR3 runs to 12 residues. V dropped 12 bases and J dropped 3; count of bases not matched to a gene: 11. The CDR3 loop reads CAPLGIYYKKLF. In DNA form, the CDR3 reads TGTGCCCCCTTGGGGATTTATTATAAGAAACTCTTT.

This clone is labeled as medium-sized. In DNA, the CDR3 is TGTGCCACCTGGGATACCGGATATTATAAGAAACTCTTT. It translates to CATWDTGYYKKLF. This chain links TRGV8 with TRGJ1 or TRGJ2. Here the J gene came from matching the DNA to germline, since TCRdb omits it. J lost 4 bases, V lost 2 bases, and 5 bases had no gene match. Germline CDR1 and CDR2: VENAVY and YDSYNSRV. CDR3 length: 13 amino acids.

This clone is categorized as medium-sized. The chain links TRGV4 to TRGJ1 or TRGJ2. In the absence of a J gene in TCRdb, the DNA was matched to germline to assign it here. The CDR3 is made up of 13 amino acids. CDR1 and CDR2 (germline): EGSTGY, YDSYTSSV. With 2 bases clipped from V and 8 bases from J, the junction kept 9 bases outside the gene matches. CDR3 loop: CATWDATPHKKLF. The CDR3 bases are TGTGCCACCTGGGATGCCACCCCCCATAAGAAACTCTTT.

About this clone itself: A junction boundary mismatches the germline segment, possibly from a read error. This chain joins TRGV8 and TRGJ1 or TRGJ2. Because TCRdb records no J gene, it was assigned here through a match of the DNA to germline. There are 11 residues in the CDR3. Germline CDR1 VENAVY, CDR2 YDSYNSRV. The CDR3 DNA reads as TGTGCCACCCGGGAGGGGTTAAAGAAACTCTTT. This encodes CATREGLKKLF.

In its sample, this clone is medium-sized (0.01 to 0.1%). CDR3 protein: CATWAYLYYKKLF. CDR3 in DNA: TGTGCCACCTGGGCTTACCTTTATTATAAGAAACTCTTT. The chain couples TRGV8 to TRGJ1 or TRGJ2. TCRdb leaves out the J gene; it was filled in here by matching the DNA to germline. Trimming cost V 5 bases and J 3 bases; bases outside gene matches: 7. CDR3 length: 13 residues. CDR1 is VENAVY and CDR2 is YDSYNSRV in the germline V gene.

By sample share, this clone is medium-sized (0.01 to 0.1%). This chain joins TRGV4 and TRGJ1 or TRGJ2. TCRdb lists no J gene, so it was determined here by aligning the DNA to germline. V dropped 1 base and J dropped 7; count of bases not matched to a gene: 10. The germline V gene encodes CDR1 EGSTGY and CDR2 YDSYTSSV. This CDR3 region has 14 residues. The CDR3 nucleotides are TGTGCCACCTGGGATGGCCCTAAGAGGTATAAGAAACTCTTT. Protein: CATWDGPKRYKKLF.

Judged by abundance, this clone is medium-sized. The chain combines TRGV3 with TRGJP1. No J segment appears in TCRdb, so it was assigned here by matching the sequence to germline. The CDR3 contains 15 residues. Looked up from germline, CDR1 is VTNTFY and CDR2 is YDVSTARD (reference sequence). V was pared by 3 bases and J by 0 bases, with 4 bases of the junction left unmatched. The chain's CDR3 is CATWDPHTTGWFKIF. As DNA, the CDR3 is TGTGCCACCTGGGACCCTCATACCACTGGTTGGTTCAAGATATTT.

This clone was counted many times. The chain recombines TRGV3 with TRGJ1 or TRGJ2. The J gene, missing from TCRdb, was assigned here through DNA to germline matching. V lost 0 bases to trimming and J lost 5 bases; unmatched junction nucleotides: 1. In germline, CDR1 is VTNTFY, CDR2 YDVSTARD (reference sequence). There are 12 residues in the CDR3. The CDR3: CATWDRHYKKLF. As DNA, the CDR3 is TGTGCCACCTGGGACAGGCATTATAAGAAACTCTTT.

This clone is classed as medium-sized. The rearrangement uses TRGV3 and TRGJ1 or TRGJ2. Germline matching of the DNA provided the J gene here, since TCRdb leaves it blank. The CDR3 contains 12 residues. The J segment lost 7 bases and the V segment lost 0 bases, leaving 3 bases of the junction unmatched. Germline V gene lookup returns CDR1 VTNTFY and CDR2 YDVSTARD (reference sequence). The CDR3 loop reads CATWDRLYKKLF. The CDR3 DNA sequence: TGTGCCACCTGGGACAGGCTCTATAAGAAACTCTTT.

By sample share, this clone is medium-sized. The rearrangement uses TRGV10 and TRGJ1 or TRGJ2. No J gene is reported in TCRdb; it was inferred here by comparing the DNA with germline. TRGV10 is flagged as an ORF with uncertain function. This CDR3 contains 12 residues. V shed 8 bases and J 3 bases; nucleotides not matched to a gene: 5. CDR3 nucleotides: TGTGCTGCGTGGGGTCTTTATTATAAGAAACTCTTT. Amino acids: CAAWGLYYKKLF.

About this clone itself: TCRdb's entry gives the protein of a much larger clone, which mismatches this DNA's translation at residue 5, likely from a read error; the protein reported here is translated from the DNA. The CDR3 sequence is CACWSRQRSDWIKTF. DNA of the CDR3: TGTGCCTGCTGGAGTAGACAACGTAGTGATTGGATCAAGACGTTT. The rearrangement links TRGV11 to TRGJP2. As TCRdb names no J gene, one was assigned here on the basis of a DNA match to germline. TRGV11 belongs to the ORF category, with a function that is uncertain. V dropped 8 bases and J dropped 3; count of bases not matched to a gene: 9. The CDR3 extends over 15 amino acids.

By share of the sample, this clone is medium-sized (0.01 to 0.1%). The chain combines TRGV3 with TRGJ1 or TRGJ2. The J gene, absent from TCRdb, was called here by matching the DNA to germline. CDR1 is VTNTFY, CDR2 YDVSTARD, per germline (reference sequence). The CDR3 runs 13 residues. The V segment lost 0 bases and the J segment 12 bases; nucleotides outside the gene matches: 11. CDR3 DNA sequence: TGTGCCACCTGGGACAGGCCGACCCGCGGGAAACTCTTT. Translated: CATWDRPTRGKLF.

This clone was seen many times. The chain recombines TRGV4 with TRGJP1. The J gene, left out of TCRdb, was set here by checking the DNA against germline. Germline CDR1 and CDR2: EGSTGY and YDSYTSSV. Trimming removed 5 bases from V and 1 base from J; junction bases left unmatched: 4. The CDR3 spans 14 residues. CDR3 protein: CATWGGTTGWFKIF. The CDR3 DNA is TGTGCCACCTGGGGGGGTACCACTGGTTGGTTCAAGATATTT.